This TCR beta chain was recorded in a study of T-cell memory formation after mild COVID-19. Study-level background: Clusters of TCRs were largely donor specific. Findings of the study overall: Some SARS-CoV-2-responding clones were already detected in memory before infection.

5'RACE primed at constant segments yielded TCR alpha and TCR beta cDNA libraries bearing sample barcodes and UMIs. TCRdb used MiXCR to reprocess the 5' RACE reads, holding one entry per CDR3 protein. Seen here are some 160,000 distinct CDR3 sequences, less than 40% observed once, and the top ten hold around 11%. Worth noting for this clonotype: Its antigen is currently unknown.

The CDR3 has 11 residues. Trimming shortened V by 1 base and J by 8 bases, and 5 bases separated the two germline ends. Sequencing was done on a sample of PBMCs or a T cell subset sorted from them (not recorded which). This clonotype was obtained from an adult woman who had mild COVID-19 (a few samples of this study predate the infection). Cell type and time point are not known. The chain employs TRBV12-3 or TRBV12-4 and TRBJ1-1; D unclear. CDR3 region: CASSLGQEAFF. The CDR3 DNA reads as TGTGCCAGCAGTTTAGGGCAAGAAGCTTTCTTT.